The sequence of this TCR beta chain was determined in a study of identical twins. This clonotype has a handful of counts. The antigen is not known. Regarding the study as a whole: The abundant beta clonotypes from cord blood had fewer insertions, and memory repertoires had none of this.

Trimming cost V 6 bases and J 6 bases, with 12 bases left between them. The CDR3 length is 13 residues. TCRdb used MiXCR to reprocess the 5' RACE reads, holding one entry per CDR3 protein. The sample includes 450,000 or so distinct CDR3 sequences, 24% seen only once; the top ten take about 2.7%. These data also formed part of another study, on T cells expressing NK-cell markers.

Sequencing was done on a sample of CD4+ T cells sorted from blood. The sequence derives from a woman between 18 and 29 years old in good health. V and J are TRBV12-3 or TRBV12-4 and TRBJ1-5; D remains ambiguous. The CDR3 sequence is CASSSPSSQPQHF. The CDR3 nucleotides read TGTGCCAGCAGCTCCCCTTCTAGTCAGCCCCAGCATTTT.